A single sample is the source of the 27 T cell receptor beta chains below, sequenced in a study of regulatory T cells in long-lasting Graves disease. According to the study, TCR beta libraries were built with iRepertoire HTBI primers and CDR3-region Arm-PCR. TCRdb passed the multiplex PCR reads through MiXCR, listing each CDR3 protein once. The data contain 360,000 or so distinct CDR3 sequences, around 15% of them singletons. Described time point: newly diagnosed GD, antithyroid drugs for less than 3 months. There was RNA extracted from PBMCs, and the TCR library was made from it. This sample was shared with a second study, whose subject was T cells in Graves' hyperthyroidism and ophthalmopathy.

This material consisted of peripheral blood mononuclear cells (PBMCs), taken at new diagnosis, from a patient treated with antithyroid drugs. The receptor source for this set is a woman between 18 and 29 years old with Graves disease.

This clonotype was observed many times. CDR3 residues: CASSLHGENTEAFF. The CDR3, as DNA: TGTGCCAGCAGTTTGCACGGAGAGAACACTGAAGCTTTCTTT. The J gene is TRBJ1-1, the V gene TRBV28; D remains ambiguous. CDR1 and CDR2 from the germline V gene are MDHEN and SYDVKM. The CDR3 has 14 residues. V shed 3 bases and J shed 1 base, with 9 bases lying between them.

This clonotype was found many times. The V call is TRBV3-1, the J call TRBJ2-1; TRBD1 or TRBD2 may be the D gene (5 bases each). V lost 4 bases, J lost 5 bases, and 18 bases lay in between. The length of the CDR3 is 16 residues. Germline CDR1 and CDR2: LGHDT and YNNKEL (reference sequence). This CDR3 is CASSRIAPGLNNEQFF. CDR3 sequence (DNA): TGTGCCAGCAGCCGAATTGCCCCGGGGCTCAACAATGAGCAGTTCTTC.

The sample holds a few counts of this clonotype. The chain recombines TRBV29-1 with TRBJ1-2; D is unclear. Germline V gene sequence: CDR1 SQVTM, CDR2 ANQGSEA. The CDR3 sequence is 12 residues long. The ends were cut back, 7 bases at V and 4 bases at J, with 13 bases in the middle. The DNA for the CDR3 is TGCAGCGCTGATAACCTAAGCTATGGCTACACCTTC. This codes for CSADNLSYGYTF.

Points on this clonotype: The junction and the germline gene differ at one end; a read error may be behind it. The chain uses TRBV30 and TRBJ2-1; 7 bases fit TRBD1. The J call may be faulty, since TRBJ2-5 better matches the DNA end. The V gene's germline CDR1 is GTSNPN and CDR2 SVGIG (reference sequence). This CDR3 spans 15 amino acids. The CDR3 DNA reads as TGTGCCTGGAGAACAGGGGTCGGGGCTCAAGAGGCCCAGTACTTC. Translation gives CAWRTGVGAQEAQYF.

This clonotype came up many times. The chain's CDR3 is CAWSPRQGLLAQYF. CDR3 nucleotide sequence: TGTGCCTGGAGTCCCCGGCAGGGCCTGCTGGCCCAGTATTTT. The chain has TRBV30 and TRBJ2-3; maybe TRBD1 (5 bases). Between the trimmed V and J ends, which lost 2 bases and 12 bases, there was a span of 21 bases. This CDR3 has 14 amino acids. The germline V gene has CDR1 GTSNPN and CDR2 SVGIG (reference sequence).

In this sample, this clonotype turned up many times. V usage is TRBV24-1 and J usage is TRBJ2-7; D is uncertain. Germline lookup yields CDR1 KGHDR and CDR2 SFDVKD. V was pared by 0 bases and J by 3 bases, with 5 bases between. The CDR3 loop spans 13 amino acids. The CDR3 nucleotides read TGTGCCACCAGTGATTTGCAGAACTACGAGCAGTACTTC. This encodes CATSDLQNYEQYF.

V is TRBV5-1 and J is TRBJ1-6; D not resolved. Germline-derived CDR1 and CDR2 are SGHRS and YFSETQ. V lost 0 bases to trimming and J lost 3 bases, with 7 bases between them. The CDR3 is 15 residues long. CDR3 loop: CASSLVQVYNSPLHF. The CDR3, as DNA: TGCGCCAGCAGCTTGGTCCAGGTCTATAATTCACCCCTCCACTTT.

The J gene is TRBJ1-4, the V gene TRBV28; 12 bases map to TRBD1. V lost 5 bases to trimming and J lost 4 bases; unmatched junction nucleotides: 5. The CDR3 runs 16 residues. CDR1 is MDHEN and CDR2 is SYDVKM in the germline V gene. CDR3 coding DNA: TGTGCCAGCAGTAGGGACAGGGGGCCTTATAATGAAAAACTGTTTTTT. Translating gives CASSRDRGPYNEKLFF.

This clonotype was seen more than once but under ten times. V is TRBV29-1 and J is TRBJ1-2; 12 bases are a match to TRBD1. Germline CDR1 reads SQVTM; CDR2 reads ANQGSEA. The CDR3 loop spans 19 amino acids. V lost 0 bases to trimming and J lost 4 bases; unmatched junction nucleotides: 15. The CDR3 sequence is CSVEDSRGDRGRVGYGYTF. The CDR3 nucleotides read TGCAGCGTTGAAGATTCTCGAGGGGACAGGGGGCGCGTTGGCTATGGCTACACCTTC. The variable domain in full, completed from reference TRBV29-1 and TRBJ1-2, reads SAVISQKPSRDICQRGTSLTIQCQVDSQVTMMFWYRQQPGQSLTLIATANQGSEATYESGFVIDKFPISRPNLTFSTLTVSNMSPEDSSIYLCSVEDSRGDRGRVGYGYTFGSGTRLTVV.

This clonotype was counted many times. The rearrangement uses TRBV3-1 and TRBJ2-7, with TRBD1 matching over 9 bases. The germline gives CDR1 LGHDT, CDR2 YNNKEL (reference sequence). This CDR3 is 16 amino acids long. Trimming cost V 4 bases and J 5 bases; bases outside gene matches: 12. CDR3 DNA sequence: TGTGCCAGCAGCCCCATTACAGGGGGCGCAATGGACGAGCAGTACTTC. Its translation is CASSPITGGAMDEQYF.

V usage is TRBV28 and J usage is TRBJ1-2, with D possibly matching TRBD1 (5 bases). CDR1 is MDHEN and CDR2 is SYDVKM in the germline V gene. This CDR3 region has 15 residues. V lost 0 bases, J lost 4 bases, and 12 bases lay in between. The CDR3 spells CASSLWGRASYGYTF. CDR3 nucleotide sequence: TGTGCCAGCAGTTTATGGGGCAGGGCTAGCTATGGCTACACCTTC.

This clonotype was observed many times. V usage is TRBV4-1 and J usage is TRBJ1-1, with 10 bases identical to TRBD1. Germline trimming cut 5 bases from V and 0 bases from J; bases unmatched to any gene: 6. The CDR3 contains 16 residues. Germline CDR1 is MGHRA and CDR2 is YSYEKL. The CDR3 nucleotides read TGCGCCAGCAGCATAGACAGGGGGCGGATGAACACTGAAGCTTTCTTT. This codes for CASSIDRGRMNTEAFF.

This clonotype has at least ten counts. The CDR3 loop reads CSARDLIISGTLNNEQFF. CDR3 bases: TGCAGTGCTAGAGATCTTATTATTAGCGGGACGCTTAACAATGAGCAGTTCTTC. The chain joins TRBV20-1 to TRBJ2-1; 8 bases align to TRBD2. The CDR3 length is 18 residues. Trimming removed 0 bases from V and 5 bases from J; junction bases left unmatched: 15. Germline assignment: CDR1 DFQATT and CDR2 SNEGSKA (reference sequence).

The J gene is TRBJ1-5, the V gene TRBV7-9; D is unresolved. V was clipped by 1 base and J by 4 bases, with 5 bases between them. This CDR3 is built from 13 residues. Germline values: CDR1 SEHNR, CDR2 FQNEAQ (reference sequence). CDR3 sequence (DNA): TGTGCCAGCAGCTTAGTTCCAAATCAGCCCCAGCATTTT. It specifies CASSLVPNQPQHF. Drawing the rest from reference TRBV7-9 and TRBJ1-5, the complete variable domain is DTGVSQNPRHKITKRGQNVTFRCDPISEHNRLYWYRQTLGQGPEFLTYFQNEAQLEKSRLLSDRFSAERPKGSFSTLEIQRTEQGDSAMYLCASSLVPNQPQHFGDGTRLSIL.

Only a few counts were recorded for this clonotype. V usage is TRBV3-1 and J usage is TRBJ1-3; a possible D gene is TRBD1 (6 bases). Trimming took off 4 bases at V and 4 bases at J, with 17 bases between the two ends. Germline values: CDR1 LGHDT, CDR2 YNNKEL (reference sequence). The CDR3 length is 16 residues. The CDR3 coding sequence is TGTGCCAGCAGCCCATCTGACAGGCGAGGCGGAAACACCATATATTTT. It encodes CASSPSDRRGGNTIYF.

This clonotype was detected many times. The chain joins TRBV6-1 to TRBJ2-7, with D perhaps matching TRBD1 (5 bases). V shed 7 bases and J shed 1 base, with 11 bases lying between them. Germline V gene sequence: CDR1 MNHNS, CDR2 SASEGT. The CDR3 length is 13 residues. CDR3 residues: CASTETASYEQYF. The CDR3 bases are TGTGCCAGCACCGAGACAGCGTCCTACGAGCAGTACTTC.

The chain combines TRBV9 with TRBJ2-3, with D perhaps TRBD2 (5 bases). In germline, CDR1 is SGDLS, CDR2 YYNGEE. Trimming shortened V by 3 bases and J by 2 bases, and 10 bases separated the two germline ends. There are 14 residues in the CDR3. The DNA of the CDR3 is TGTGCCAGCAGCGAATCGGGATTCACAGATACGCAGTATTTT. Protein: CASSESGFTDTQYF.

This clonotype was counted at least ten times. The CDR3 is CASSEDLTSGSKTQYF. Written as DNA, the CDR3 is TGTGCCAGCAGTGAAGATCTGACTAGCGGGAGCAAGACCCAGTACTTC. This chain links TRBV2 with TRBJ2-5; the match to TRBD2 covers 12 bases. With V trimmed by 1 base and J by 6 bases, 6 bases remained unmatched. CDR1 is SNHLY and CDR2 is FYNNEI in the germline V gene. The CDR3 runs 16 residues. The entire variable domain, with the rest obtained from reference TRBV2 and TRBJ2-5, is as follows: EPEVTQTPSHQVTQMGQEVILRCVPISNHLYFYWYRQILGQKVEFLVSFYNNEISEKSEIFDDQFSVERPDGSNFTLKIRSTKLEDSAMYFCASSEDLTSGSKTQYFGPGTRLLVL.

This clonotype was recorded many times. This chain links TRBV27 with TRBJ2-1; 9 bases agree with TRBD2. Germline CDR1 and CDR2: MNHEY and SMNVEV (reference sequence). The trim removed 8 bases at V and 2 bases at J, leaving 7 bases unmatched. The length of the CDR3 is 15 residues. CDR3 sequence reads: CASGMAGGAYNEQFF. DNA for the CDR3: TGTGCCAGCGGAATGGCGGGGGGGGCCTACAATGAGCAGTTCTTC.

In its sample, this clonotype was seen many times. The chain is built from TRBV15 and TRBJ2-1; TRBD2 is a possible D gene (5 bases). The CDR3 is 14 residues long. The germline CDR1 and CDR2 sequences are LNHNV and YYDKDF (reference sequence). Trimming removed 0 bases at V and 6 bases at J, with 9 bases between. In DNA form, the CDR3 reads TGTGCCACCAGCAGAGATCGGGAAGTCAATGAGCAGTTCTTC. It specifies CATSRDREVNEQFF.

The genes are TRBV3-1 and TRBJ1-4; 7 nucleotides match TRBD1. The CDR3 consists of 16 residues. The germline gives CDR1 LGHDT, CDR2 YNNKEL (reference sequence). Trimming removed 3 bases from V and 7 bases from J; junction bases left unmatched: 11. The CDR3 DNA is TGTGCCAGCAGCCATACGACAGGGTATGAGGGTGAAAAACTGTTTTTT. It yields the protein CASSHTTGYEGEKLFF.

V usage is TRBV19 and J usage is TRBJ2-7; D call uncertain. With 0 bases removed from V and 4 bases from J, the gap between germline ends came to 4 bases. Germline values: CDR1 LNHDA, CDR2 SQIVND (reference sequence). This CDR3 spans 12 amino acids. The DNA for the CDR3 is TGTGCCAGTAGTATAGAAGGTTACGAGCAGTACTTC. Its protein product is CASSIEGYEQYF. The full variable domain, completed using reference TRBV19 and TRBJ2-7, is DGGITQSPKYLFRKEGQNVTLSCEQNLNHDAMYWYRQDPGQGLRLIYYSQIVNDFQKGDIAEGYSVSREKKESFPLTVTSAQKNPTAFYLCASSIEGYEQYFGPGTRLTVT.

This clonotype was counted at least ten times. The genes are TRBV5-1 and TRBJ2-3; either TRBD1 or TRBD2 may supply D (6 bases each). Germline CDR1 SGHRS, CDR2 YFSETQ. This CDR3 has 14 residues. The germline V and J ends were trimmed by 4 bases and 0 bases, with 9 bases remaining between them. The CDR3 nucleotides read TGCGCCAGCAGCCCCGGGGGCAGCACAGATACGCAGTATTTT. Protein sequence: CASSPGGSTDTQYF.

This sequence joins TRBV25-1 and TRBJ2-7; D possibly corresponds to TRBD2 (6 bases). Per germline, CDR1 MGHDK and CDR2 SYGVNS. The germline V and J ends were trimmed by 2 bases and 4 bases, with 15 bases remaining between them. This CDR3 has 15 amino acids. The CDR3 DNA reads as TGTGCCAGCAGTGAAGCGGGGCCCTTAAAATACGAGCAGTACTTC. This sequence encodes CASSEAGPLKYEQYF.

This clonotype was detected only a few times. This chain joins TRBV4-1 and TRBJ2-1; D is ambiguous. Germline CDR1 reads MGHRA; CDR2 reads YSYEKL. The CDR3 consists of 12 residues. Trimming took off 5 bases at V and 8 bases at J, with 10 bases between the two ends. CDR3 sequence (DNA): TGCGCCAGCAGCGCCCGGGTAGATGAGCAGTTCTTC. Protein sequence: CASSARVDEQFF.

This clonotype was counted many times. This chain joins TRBV7-3 and TRBJ2-5; D may be TRBD2 (5 bases). Trimming took 1 base from V and 6 from J, leaving 15 bases between them. The CDR3 contains 15 residues. Per the germline V gene, CDR1 is SGHTA and CDR2 is FQGTGA. The CDR3 loop reads CASSLSPARGKTQYF. The CDR3 DNA reads TGTGCCAGCAGCTTAAGCCCTGCTAGAGGGAAGACCCAGTACTTC. The entire variable domain, with the rest obtained from reference TRBV7-3 and TRBJ2-5, is as follows: GAGVSQTPSNKVTEKGKYVELRCDPISGHTALYWYRQSLGQGPEFLIYFQGTGAADDSGLPNDRFFAVRPEGSVSTLKIQRTERGDSAVYLCASSLSPARGKTQYFGPGTRLLVL.

Ten or more counts support this clonotype. The chain couples TRBV30 to TRBJ1-5; no definite D call. In germline, CDR1 is GTSNPN, CDR2 SVGIG (reference sequence). V was shortened by 2 bases and J by 1 base, with 12 bases between the two germline ends. CDR3 length: 15 residues. In nucleotides, the CDR3 is TGTGCCTGGAGTCCCGGGGTAGCCAGCAATCAGCCCCAGCATTTT. It yields the protein CAWSPGVASNQPQHF.